The 27 T cell receptor beta chains below were found in one sample sequenced in a study of esophageal squamous cell carcinoma under preoperative chemotherapy. TCRdb redid the calling of the PCR reads with MiXCR, one entry per CDR3 protein. The sample lists over a thousand distinct CDR3 sequences, 29% occurring once. Time point here: after preoperative PTX-NDP chemotherapy. Sampling was done from a patient given preoperative chemotherapy. These receptors all come from a human donor with esophageal squamous cell carcinoma. The donor label of this sample is uncertain.

The chain recombines TRBV10-1 with TRBJ2-7; 7 bases agree with TRBD2. CDR1 and CDR2 (germline): WNHNN, SYGVQD (reference sequence). With 3 bases clipped from V and 4 bases from J, the junction kept 9 bases outside the gene matches. This CDR3 has 15 residues. The CDR3 bases are TGCGCCAGCAGTGACGTTGGGGGGGGTGAATACGAGCAGTACTTC. It is translated as CASSDVGGGEYEQYF.

This clonotype ranks as large. The chain uses TRBV10-1 and TRBJ2-3, with D possibly being TRBD2 (5 bases). Germline V CDR1 and CDR2: WNHNN, SYGVQD (reference sequence). This CDR3 contains 14 residues. Trimming pared 6 bases from V and 6 bases from J, leaving 16 bases between. CDR3 sequence (DNA): TGCGCCAGCAGCGACCGGGGAGTATACGATACGCAGTATTTT. It yields the protein CASSDRGVYDTQYF.

The chain carries TRBV11-2 and TRBJ2-1; 9 bases match TRBD1. Germline V CDR1 and CDR2: SGHAT, FQNNGV. V dropped 5 bases and J dropped 4; count of bases not matched to a gene: 12. The CDR3 spans 17 residues. The CDR3 bases are TGTGCCAGCAGCCAGGGCAACGGACAGGGGTTATACAATGAGCAGTTCTTC. It codes for CASSQGNGQGLYNEQFF.

This chain uses TRBV11-2 with TRBJ2-1; unclear D gene. This CDR3 spans 12 amino acids. CDR1 is SGHAT, CDR2 FQNNGV, per germline. V lost 5 bases and J 8 bases, leaving 10 bases between the germline ends. CDR3: CASSQYVHEQFF. For the CDR3, the DNA is TGTGCCAGCAGCCAGTACGTCCATGAGCAGTTCTTC.

This clonotype is categorized as medium-sized (0.01 to 0.1%). This may be a read error: a much more frequent sequence differs by one nucleotide. This chain joins TRBV6-5 and TRBJ2-1; possible D gene TRBD2, 5 bases. The closer fit of TRBJ2-7 to the DNA end suggests the J call may be wrong. Germline V gene data show CDR1 as MNHEY and CDR2 as SVGAGI. The CDR3 totals 19 residues. Here the CDR3 reads CASSFVDHARPSSYNEQYF. As DNA, the CDR3 is TGTGCCAGCAGTTTCGTGGACCACGCTCGACCTAGCTCCTACAATGAGCAGTACTTC.

Remarks on this clonotype: A much larger clone lies a single base off, so this may be a read error. V gene TRBV7-8 combines with J gene TRBJ2-1; the D gene is possibly TRBD2 (6 bases). Trimming left V 5 bases short and J 10 bases short, with 15 bases between. The CDR3 extends over 13 amino acids. CDR1 is SGHVS and CDR2 is FQNEAQ in the germline V gene. This chain's CDR3 is CASSGSGGYEQFF. CDR3 in DNA: TGTGCCAGCAGCGGTAGCGGTGGCTACGAGCAGTTCTTC. Drawing the rest from reference TRBV7-8 and TRBJ2-1, the complete variable domain is GAGVSQSPRYKVAKRGQDVALRCDPISGHVSLFWYQQALGQGPEFLTYFQNEAQLDKSGLPSDRFFAERPEGSVSTLKIQRTQQEDSAVYLCASSGSGGYEQFFGPGTRLTVL.

This clonotype is large in the sample. J is TRBJ2-1 and V is TRBV10-2; no definite D call. Gene TRBJ2-7 matches the end of the DNA better, so the J call may be wrong. CDR1 is WSHSY, CDR2 SAAADI, per germline. The length of the CDR3 is 15 residues. CDR3 sequence: CASSNAMSSYNEQYF. The DNA for the CDR3 is TGCGCCAGTTCCAATGCGATGAGCTCCTACAATGAGCAGTACTTC.

The chain recombines TRBV6-5 with TRBJ1-2; D is uncertain. The CDR3 is 14 residues long. The V end was cut by 4 bases, the J end by 5 bases, with 14 bases between. CDR1 and CDR2 from the germline V gene are MNHEY and SVGAGI. This chain's CDR3 is CASSSTSQAYGYTF. The DNA of the CDR3 is TGTGCCAGCAGTTCGACAAGTCAGGCTTATGGCTACACCTTC.

This clonotype was picked up a small number of times. J is TRBJ2-5 and V is TRBV12-3 or TRBV12-4, with unresolved D. The CDR3 sequence is 11 residues long. V was shortened by 3 bases and J by 3 bases, with 2 bases between the two germline ends. DNA of the CDR3: TGTGCCAGCAGTTTCGAAGAGACCCAGTACTTC. Protein sequence: CASSFEETQYF.

This clonotype is medium-sized within its sample. J is TRBJ1-2 and V is TRBV12-3 or TRBV12-4, with TRBD1 matching over 7 bases. CDR3 length: 14 residues. J lost 4 bases, V lost 6 bases, and 8 bases had no gene match. CDR3 region: CASRSNRGGYGYTF. The CDR3 nucleotides read TGTGCCAGCAGGTCAAACAGGGGCGGCTATGGCTACACCTTC.

Notes on this clonotype: Given the absence of the conserved phenylalanine or tryptophan at the CDR3 end, a read error is likely. No DNA is shown, since the ends of the CDR3 on it are uncertain; the CDR3 is the one TCRdb lists. This chain links TRBV6-1 with TRBJ1-6; TRBD1 reflects the table's D call only, with no check against the DNA. CDR1 MNHNS and CDR2 SASEGT come from the germline V gene. The CDR3 extends over 11 residues, inclusive of both ends. The CDR3 protein is CASSEAYGGDR.

This clonotype ranks as medium-sized. The gene calls are TRBV5-1 and TRBJ2-1; 7 nucleotides align to TRBD2. Trimming removed 4 bases from V and 6 bases from J; junction bases left unmatched: 16. Germline-derived CDR1 and CDR2 are SGHRS and YFSETQ. This CDR3 is 17 amino acids long. CDR3 sequence reads: CASSPPPVRGRGNEQFF. DNA for the CDR3: TGCGCCAGCAGCCCACCTCCAGTACGGGGGAGGGGCAATGAGCAGTTCTTC.

The chain is built from TRBV6-1 and TRBJ2-7, with D unresolved. CDR1 and CDR2 from the germline V gene are MNHNS and SASEGT. The CDR3 spans 13 residues. The V and J ends lost 5 bases and 2 bases respectively, with 10 bases between them. CDR3: CASSMDVAYEQYF. The CDR3 region has the DNA TGTGCCAGCAGTATGGACGTCGCCTACGAGCAGTACTTC.

The V gene is TRBV6-1, the J gene TRBJ2-2, with TRBD1 as a possible D gene (5 bases). V was pared by 6 bases and J by 7 bases, with 12 bases between. The CDR3 loop spans 13 amino acids. Germline CDR1 MNHNS, CDR2 SASEGT. Here the CDR3 DNA reads TGTGCCAGCAGGGGTAGGGGCAGCGGGGAGCTGTTTTTT. Protein product: CASRGRGSGELFF.

This clonotype has just a few counts. The chain links TRBV6-1 to TRBJ2-7; TRBD2 might be the D (5 bases). Germline V gene data show CDR1 as MNHNS and CDR2 as SASEGT. The CDR3 spans 14 residues. V lost 6 bases and J 0 bases, leaving 12 bases between the germline ends. CDR3 nucleotides: TGTGCCAGCAGCCGCGAGCGGTCCTCCTACGAGCAGTACTTC. Amino acids: CASSRERSSYEQYF.

By sample share, this clonotype is large. The chain links TRBV6-1 to TRBJ2-1; the D gene is possibly TRBD2 (6 bases). The germline CDR1 and CDR2 sequences are MNHNS and SASEGT. V was cut by 3 bases and J by 2 bases, with 11 bases left in between. The CDR3 is 15 residues long. CDR3 amino acids: CASSDAGRAYNEQFF. DNA for the CDR3: TGTGCCAGCAGTGACGCGGGACGCGCCTACAATGAGCAGTTCTTC.

Within the sample, this clonotype is medium-sized. This sequence joins TRBV27 and TRBJ2-4, with D perhaps TRBD1 (5 bases). The CDR3 spans 15 residues. CDR1 is MNHEY and CDR2 is SMNVEV in the germline V gene (reference sequence). Between the trimmed V and J ends, which lost 3 bases and 0 bases, there was a span of 9 bases. CDR3 sequence: CASSFAGLAKNIQYF. The CDR3 DNA follows: TGTGCCAGCAGTTTTGCAGGGCTAGCCAAAAACATTCAGTACTTC.

In its sample, this clonotype ranks as medium-sized. This chain joins TRBV12-3 or TRBV12-4 and TRBJ2-2; the D call may be TRBD1 or TRBD2 (5 bases each). The germline V and J ends were trimmed by 6 bases and 4 bases, with 15 bases remaining between them. This CDR3 comprises 15 residues. CDR3 protein: CASSSGPRPTGELFF. The CDR3, as DNA: TGTGCCAGCAGCTCGGGACCCCGACCCACCGGGGAGCTGTTTTTT.

This clonotype is medium-sized within its sample. The chain links TRBV27 to TRBJ2-3; D is perhaps TRBD1 or TRBD2 (5 bases each). The CDR3 loop spans 14 amino acids. CDR1 is MNHEY, CDR2 SMNVEV, per germline (reference sequence). V lost 4 bases and J 10 bases, leaving 18 bases between the germline ends. CDR3 region: CASSSTGVQGAQYF. The CDR3 DNA sequence: TGTGCCAGCAGTTCCACCGGGGTTCAAGGGGCGCAGTATTTT.

Within the sample, this clonotype is medium-sized. The chain uses TRBV6-5 and TRBJ2-7; 7 bases fit TRBD2. This CDR3 contains 15 residues. Germline V CDR1 and CDR2: MNHEY, SVGAGI. V lost 0 bases to trimming and J lost 0 bases; unmatched junction nucleotides: 2. The CDR3 bases are TGTGCCAGCAGTTACTCTGGGGAGGGCTCCTACGAGCAGTACTTC. This codes for CASSYSGEGSYEQYF.

In this sample, this clonotype turned up a few times. The gene calls are TRBV12-3 or TRBV12-4 and TRBJ2-3, with D maybe TRBD2 (7 bases). Trimming took off 6 bases at V and 2 bases at J, with 18 bases between the two ends. This CDR3 region has 16 residues. The DNA of the CDR3 is TGTGCCAGCAGCTCCCCCTGGGGGGGGGCCACAGATACGCAGTATTTT. Protein product: CASSSPWGGATDTQYF.

This clonotype was found a few times. The CDR3 spells CATTIGEQYF. CDR3 coding DNA: TGTGCCACTACAATTGGGGAGCAGTACTTC. The chain links TRBV24-1 to TRBJ2-1, with D hard to call. TRBJ2-7 matches the DNA end more closely, so the J call is doubtful. This CDR3 has 10 amino acids. Germline assignment: CDR1 KGHDR and CDR2 SFDVKD.

This clonotype qualifies as large. The genes are TRBV6-1 and TRBJ2-7; the match to TRBD1 covers 8 bases. V trimming: 2 bases; J trimming: 1 base; junction bases outside the gene matches: 1. The CDR3 runs 14 residues. CDR1 is MNHNS, CDR2 SASEGT, per germline. The CDR3 protein is CASSEQGASYEQYF. The CDR3 DNA follows: TGTGCCAGCAGTGAACAGGGGGCGTCCTACGAGCAGTACTTC.

This clonotype has a single count. One junction end disagrees with the germline gene, perhaps due to a read error. The genes are TRBV6-1 and TRBJ2-1; tentative D call: TRBD2 (6 bases). The CDR3 is made up of 14 amino acids. The V gene's germline CDR1 is MNHNS and CDR2 SASEGT. CDR3 protein: CASRLGREVNEQCF. The CDR3 DNA is TGTGCCAGCCGACTCGGTAGGGAGGTGAATGAGCAGTGCTTC.

By its share, this clonotype is medium-sized (0.01 to 0.1%). V is TRBV5-1 and J is TRBJ2-2; 12 positions agree with TRBD2. The CDR3 consists of 18 residues. Germline CDR1 reads SGHRS; CDR2 reads YFSETQ. V lost 4 bases and J lost 4; bases outside the gene matches: 11. The CDR3 here is CASSPPRLAGVGTGELFF. In DNA form, the CDR3 reads TGCGCCAGCAGCCCCCCCCGACTAGCGGGAGTAGGCACCGGGGAGCTGTTTTTT.

In its sample, this clonotype is large. The V call is TRBV6-1, the J call TRBJ2-2; 13 nucleotides match TRBD2. Germline assignment: CDR1 MNHNS and CDR2 SASEGT. The CDR3 is made up of 17 amino acids. V was pared by 3 bases and J by 5 bases, with 6 bases of the junction left unmatched. CDR3 protein: CASSDGTGLAGTGELFF. Written as DNA, the CDR3 is TGTGCCAGCAGTGATGGGACGGGACTAGCGGGGACCGGGGAGCTGTTTTTT.

The chain couples TRBV6-1 to TRBJ1-2, with D unclear. V was cut by 4 bases and J by 5 bases, with 14 bases left in between. Germline V lookup: CDR1 MNHNS, CDR2 SASEGT. The CDR3 sequence is 14 residues long. The CDR3 region has the DNA TGTGCCAGCAGTGCTAATTTCGACGGTTATGGCTACACCTTC. This translates into CASSANFDGYGYTF.